This TCR beta chain comes out of a study of STAT5B mutations in CD4+ large granular lymphocyte leukemia. Across the study: The CDR3 'QG' motif was associated with a particular HLA allele among healthy donors. Overall study findings and caveats: No patients shared main leukemic clonotypes, though roughly 25% appeared at low frequency elsewhere. Compared with healthy controls (2/35), patient top clones favored TRBV06 (8/27).

Germline V gene sequence: CDR1 SGHDT, CDR2 YYEEEE. With 4 bases removed from V and 0 bases from J, the gap between germline ends came to 18 bases. The CDR3 runs to 17 residues. The survey-level immunoSEQ assay was used. Produced via immunoSEQ multiplex PCR; TCRdb's table is partial and in-frame only. This table has roughly 41,000 clones, over 70% appearing once. On this clone itself: Its antigen is undetermined.

Material: CD4+ T cells from blood buffy coats. The chain links TRBV5-6 to TRBJ2-3; unclear D gene. The sequence came from a human donor in good health. CDR3 loop: CASSPTVPDESTDTQYF. The CDR3 DNA sequence: TGTGCCAGCAGCCCGACGGTACCGGACGAGAGCACAGATACGCAGTATTTT.